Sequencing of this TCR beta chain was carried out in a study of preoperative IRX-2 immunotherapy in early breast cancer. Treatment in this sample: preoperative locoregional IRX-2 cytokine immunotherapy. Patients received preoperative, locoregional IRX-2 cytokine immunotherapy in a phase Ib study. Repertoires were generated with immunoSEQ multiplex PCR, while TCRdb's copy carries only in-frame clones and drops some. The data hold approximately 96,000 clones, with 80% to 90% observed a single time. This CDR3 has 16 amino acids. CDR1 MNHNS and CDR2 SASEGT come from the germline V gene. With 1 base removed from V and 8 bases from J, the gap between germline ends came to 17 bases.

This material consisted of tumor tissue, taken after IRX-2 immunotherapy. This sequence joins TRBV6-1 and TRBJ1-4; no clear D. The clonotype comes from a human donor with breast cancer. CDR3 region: CASSEGGTPGNEKLFF. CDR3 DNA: TGTGCCAGCAGTGAAGGAGGAACGCCGGGCAACGAAAAACTGTTTTTT.